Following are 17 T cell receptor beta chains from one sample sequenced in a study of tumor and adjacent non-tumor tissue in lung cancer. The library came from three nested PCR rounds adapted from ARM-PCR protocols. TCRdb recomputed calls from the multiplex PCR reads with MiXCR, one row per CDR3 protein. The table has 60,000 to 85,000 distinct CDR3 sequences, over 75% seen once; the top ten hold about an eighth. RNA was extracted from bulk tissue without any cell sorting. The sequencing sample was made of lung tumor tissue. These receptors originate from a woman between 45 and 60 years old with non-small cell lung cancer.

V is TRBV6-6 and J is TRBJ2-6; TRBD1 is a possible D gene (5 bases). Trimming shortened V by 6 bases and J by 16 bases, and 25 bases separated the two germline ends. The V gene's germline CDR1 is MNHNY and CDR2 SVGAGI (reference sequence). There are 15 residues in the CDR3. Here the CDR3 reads CASRLGSSGAKVLTF. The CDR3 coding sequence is TGTGCCAGCAGGCTGGGATCCTCTGGGGCCAAGGTTCTGACTTTC.

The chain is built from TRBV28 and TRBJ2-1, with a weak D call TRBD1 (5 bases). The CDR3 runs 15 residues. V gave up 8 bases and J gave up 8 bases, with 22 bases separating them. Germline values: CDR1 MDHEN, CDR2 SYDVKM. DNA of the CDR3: TGTGCCAGCGCCACCTTAGGGGAACCTGTCTATGAGCAGTTCTTC. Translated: CASATLGEPVYEQFF.

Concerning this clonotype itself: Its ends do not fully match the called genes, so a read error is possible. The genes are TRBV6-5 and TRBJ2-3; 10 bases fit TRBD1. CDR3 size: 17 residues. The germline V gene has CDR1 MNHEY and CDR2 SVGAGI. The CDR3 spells CASSKRDRGRKIDTQYF. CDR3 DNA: TGTGCCAGCAGTAAGAGGGACAGGGGAAGGAAGATAGATACACAGTATTTT.

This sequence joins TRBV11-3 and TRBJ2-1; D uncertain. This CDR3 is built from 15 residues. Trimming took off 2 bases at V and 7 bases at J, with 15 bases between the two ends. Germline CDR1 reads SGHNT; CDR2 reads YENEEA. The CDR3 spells CASSLTSAYSNEQFF. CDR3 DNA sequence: TGTGCCAGCAGCTTAACCTCGGCCTACAGTAATGAGCAGTTCTTC.

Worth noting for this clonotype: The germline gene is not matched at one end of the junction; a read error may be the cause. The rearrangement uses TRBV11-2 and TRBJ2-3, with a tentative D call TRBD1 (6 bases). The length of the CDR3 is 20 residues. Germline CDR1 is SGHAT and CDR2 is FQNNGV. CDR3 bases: TGTGCCAGCAGTCCGATCGGAACTAGGGGGAGTTCCCTAAAAGGAGATACGCAGTATTTC. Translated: CASSPIGTRGSSLKGDTQYF. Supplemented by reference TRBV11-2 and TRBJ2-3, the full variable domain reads EAGVAQSPRYKIIEKRQSVAFWCNPISGHATLYWYQQILGQGPKLLIQFQNNGVVDDSQLPKDRFSAERLKGVDSTLKIQPAKLEDSAVYLCASSPIGTRGSSLKGDTQYFGPGTRLTVL.

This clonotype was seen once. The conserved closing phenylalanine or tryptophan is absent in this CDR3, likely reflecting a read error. CDR3 residues: CASSQDSASGRFGEQFL. The CDR3 DNA sequence: TGTGCCAGCAGCCAAGATTCGGCTAGCGGGAGGTTTGGTGAGCAGTTCCTC. The chain is built from TRBV14 and TRBJ2-1; 11 bases are shared with TRBD2. The CDR3 sequence is 17 residues long. J was trimmed by 9 bases and V by 0 bases; bases with no gene match: 10. Per the germline V gene, CDR1 is SGHDN and CDR2 is FVKESK.

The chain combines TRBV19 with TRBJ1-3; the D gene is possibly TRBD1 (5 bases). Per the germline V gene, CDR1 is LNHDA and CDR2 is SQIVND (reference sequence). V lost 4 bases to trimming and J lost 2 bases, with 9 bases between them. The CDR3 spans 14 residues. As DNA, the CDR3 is TGTGCCAGTAGTAAAGACAGCGCTGGAAACACCATATATTTT. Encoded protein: CASSKDSAGNTIYF. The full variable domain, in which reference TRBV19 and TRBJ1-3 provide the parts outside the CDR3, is DGGITQSPKYLFRKEGQNVTLSCEQNLNHDAMYWYRQDPGQGLRLIYYSQIVNDFQKGDIAEGYSVSREKKESFPLTVTSAQKNPTAFYLCASSKDSAGNTIYFGEGSWLTVV.

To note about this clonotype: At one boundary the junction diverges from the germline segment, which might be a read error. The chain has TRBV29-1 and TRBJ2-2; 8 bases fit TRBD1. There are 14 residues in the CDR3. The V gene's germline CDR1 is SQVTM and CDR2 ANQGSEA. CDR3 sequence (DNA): TGCAGTGTGCAAGGACAGGGTGTCACCGAGGAGCTGTTTTTT. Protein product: CSVQGQGVTEELFF.

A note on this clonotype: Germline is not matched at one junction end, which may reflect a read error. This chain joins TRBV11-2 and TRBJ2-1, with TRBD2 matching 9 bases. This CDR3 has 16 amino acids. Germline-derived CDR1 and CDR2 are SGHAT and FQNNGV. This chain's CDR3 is CASSALLAGDGNEQFF. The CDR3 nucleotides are TGTGCTAGCAGCGCCCTATTAGCGGGAGATGGCAATGAGCAGTTCTTC.

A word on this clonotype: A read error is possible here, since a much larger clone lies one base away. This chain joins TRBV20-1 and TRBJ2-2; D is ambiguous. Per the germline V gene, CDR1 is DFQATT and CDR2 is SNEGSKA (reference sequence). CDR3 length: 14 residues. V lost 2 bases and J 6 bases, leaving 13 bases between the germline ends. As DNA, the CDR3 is TGCAGTGCTAGATCCTCAACCGTGGCCGGGGAGCTGTTTTTT. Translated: CSARSSTVAGELFF.

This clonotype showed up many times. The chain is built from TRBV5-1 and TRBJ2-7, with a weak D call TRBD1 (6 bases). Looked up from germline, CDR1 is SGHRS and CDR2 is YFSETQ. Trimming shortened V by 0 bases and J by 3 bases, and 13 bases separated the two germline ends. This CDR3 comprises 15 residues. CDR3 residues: CASSLVGDKFYEQYF. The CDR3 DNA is TGCGCCAGCAGCTTGGTCGGGGACAAATTCTACGAGCAGTACTTC.

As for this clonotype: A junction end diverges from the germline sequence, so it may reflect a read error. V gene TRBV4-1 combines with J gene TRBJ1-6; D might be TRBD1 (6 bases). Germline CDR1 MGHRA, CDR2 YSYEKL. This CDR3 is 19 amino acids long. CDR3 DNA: TGCGCCGGCAGCCACAGAAAACCAGGACAGAGCTCCTATAATTCACCCCTCCACTTT. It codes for CAGSHRKPGQSSYNSPLHF.

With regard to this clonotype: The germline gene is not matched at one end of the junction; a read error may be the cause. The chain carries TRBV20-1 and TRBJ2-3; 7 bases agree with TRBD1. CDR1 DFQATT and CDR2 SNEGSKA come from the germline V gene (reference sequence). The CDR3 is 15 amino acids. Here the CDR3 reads CRAREYRGERDTQYF. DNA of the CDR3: TGCAGAGCTAGAGAATACAGGGGAGAGCGGGATACGCAGTATTTT.

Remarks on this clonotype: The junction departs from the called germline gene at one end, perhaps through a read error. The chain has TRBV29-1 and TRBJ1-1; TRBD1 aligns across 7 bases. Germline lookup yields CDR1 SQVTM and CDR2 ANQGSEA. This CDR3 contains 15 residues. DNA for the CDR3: TGCAGCGTTGAAGGAGCCGAGGGGGCGGTTACTGAAGTTTTCTTT. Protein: CSVEGAEGAVTEVFF.

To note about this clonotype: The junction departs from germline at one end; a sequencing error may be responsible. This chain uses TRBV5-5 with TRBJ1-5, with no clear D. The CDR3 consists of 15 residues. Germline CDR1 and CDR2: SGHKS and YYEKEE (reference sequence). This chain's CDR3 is CASSVDPDWNQPQHF. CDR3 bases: TGTGCCAGTAGCGTTGACCCGGACTGGAATCAGCCTCAGCATTTT.

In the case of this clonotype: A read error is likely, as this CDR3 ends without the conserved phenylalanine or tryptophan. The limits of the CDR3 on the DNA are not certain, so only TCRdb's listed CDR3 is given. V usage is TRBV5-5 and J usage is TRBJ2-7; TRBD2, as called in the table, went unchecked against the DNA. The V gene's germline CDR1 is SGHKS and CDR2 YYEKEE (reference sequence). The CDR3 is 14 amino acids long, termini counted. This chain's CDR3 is CASNFRTSGFEQYI.

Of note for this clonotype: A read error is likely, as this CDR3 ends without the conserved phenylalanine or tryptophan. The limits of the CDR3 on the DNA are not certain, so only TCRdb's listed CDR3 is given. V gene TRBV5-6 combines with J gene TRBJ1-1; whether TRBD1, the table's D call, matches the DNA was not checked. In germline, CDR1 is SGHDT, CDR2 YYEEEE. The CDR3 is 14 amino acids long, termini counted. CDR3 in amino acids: CASSYLQGGTETFI.